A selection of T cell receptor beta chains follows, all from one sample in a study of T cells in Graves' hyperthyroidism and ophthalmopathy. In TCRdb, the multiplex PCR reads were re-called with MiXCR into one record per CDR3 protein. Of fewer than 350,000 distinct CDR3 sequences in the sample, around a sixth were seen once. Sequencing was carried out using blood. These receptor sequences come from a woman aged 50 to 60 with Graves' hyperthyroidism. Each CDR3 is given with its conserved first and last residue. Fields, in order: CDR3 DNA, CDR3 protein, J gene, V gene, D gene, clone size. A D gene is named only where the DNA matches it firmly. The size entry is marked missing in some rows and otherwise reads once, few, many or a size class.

TGTGCCAGCAGCCAAGACGTGTTTGGCGGGGCTTCGAATGAGCAGTTCTTC | CASSQDVFGGASNEQFF | TRBJ2-1 | TRBV3-1 | NA | many
TGCGCCAGCAGCTTGTCTGACGCCTCTGCAACTAATGAAAAACTGTTTTTT | CASSLSDASATNEKLFF | TRBJ1-4 | TRBV5-1 | NA | few
TGTGCCAGCAGCGAAACAGGGGGCAATGGCTACACCTTC | CASSETGGNGYTF | TRBJ1-2 | TRBV7-3 | TRBD1 | many
TGTGCCAGCTCACCTCAAGATCCGAAAGCAAATAGTGAGCAGTTCTTC | CASSPQDPKANSEQFF | TRBJ2-1 | TRBV18 | NA | many
TGTGCCAGCAGTCCCGAGATGGGGGACCAGCCCCAGCATTTT | CASSPEMGDQPQHF | TRBJ1-5 | TRBV2 | NA | NA
TGTGCCAGGGCGGACGGAGTTAACTATGGCTACACCTTC | CARADGVNYGYTF | TRBJ1-2 | TRBV2 | NA | NA
TGTGCCAGCAGGAAACAAGCAACTAATGAAAAACTGTTTTTT | CASRKQATNEKLFF | TRBJ1-4 | TRBV7-9 | NA | NA
TGTGCCAGCACCCCCCGGGGGGGGGCCCAAGAGACCCAGTACTTC | CASTPRGGAQETQYF | TRBJ2-5 | TRBV2 | TRBD2 | NA
TGTGCCAGCAGCCAAATGAAGGACACTGAAGCTTTCTTT | CASSQMKDTEAFF | TRBJ1-1 | TRBV3-1 | NA | few
TGTGCCAGCAGTGCTTCTGGAGGCGGTCCCTACGAGCAGTACTTC | CASSASGGGPYEQYF | TRBJ2-7 | TRBV6-2/TRBV6-3 | NA | many
TGTGCCAGCAGCCAACTAGGACAGGGGGGGGGTTACGGAAAACTGTTTTTT | CASSQLGQGGGYGKLFF | TRBJ1-4 | TRBV3-1 | TRBD1 | many
TGCAGTGCTGGGGGACCGGGAACCTACGAGCAGTACTTC | CSAGGPGTYEQYF | TRBJ2-7 | TRBV20-1 | NA | few
TGCAGTGCTAGCGAGGGCAGCTCCTACGAGCAGTACTTC | CSASEGSSYEQYF | TRBJ2-7 | TRBV20-1 | NA | NA
TGTGCCAGCAGTGAACCGTCCGGCACCGGGGAGCTGTTTTTT | CASSEPSGTGELFF | TRBJ2-2 | TRBV6-1 | NA | NA
TGTGCCAGCAGTGAAGCTTCGGTGGGAGTCCTCCACTTT | CASSEASVGVLHF | TRBJ1-6 | TRBV6-1 | NA | few
TGCAGCGTTGGGGATACTAGAGATCAGCCCCAGCATTTT | CSVGDTRDQPQHF | TRBJ1-5 | TRBV29-1 | NA | NA
TGTGTCAGCACCAGAAGGGAGAGCAATCAGCCCCAGCATTTT | CVSTRRESNQPQHF | TRBJ1-5 | TRBV2 | NA | NA
TGCAGTGCTAACCGGGACGGCAATCAGCCCCAGCATTTT | CSANRDGNQPQHF | TRBJ1-5 | TRBV20-1 | NA | few
TGTGCCAGTAGTATAGGAAACAGTGGCGGCAATCAGCCCCAGCATTTT | CASSIGNSGGNQPQHF | TRBJ1-5 | TRBV19 | NA | few
TGTGCCAGCAGCCAAGAAGCGGGATCGGGCGAGCAGTACTTC | CASSQEAGSGEQYF | TRBJ2-7 | TRBV3-1 | TRBD2 | NA
TGCGCCAGCAGCCAACGGACGGATGAAGCTTTCTTT | CASSQRTDEAFF | TRBJ1-1 | TRBV5-1 | NA | NA